Listed below are T cell receptor beta chains from one sample, sequenced in a study of shared clonotypes between healthy human individuals. Sequencing was performed with immunoSEQ multiplex PCR; in TCRdb, only in-frame clones are kept and a portion is missing. Among millions of clones listed, 90% to 95% were seen once. The sequenced material came from naive CD4+ T cells sorted from blood. These receptors originate from a young man in good health. Both conserved end residues are part of each CDR3. D genes are given only for firm matches.

d_call j_call v_call cdr3_nt cdr3_aa
TRBD2 TRBJ2-3 TRBV5-1 TGCGCCAGCAGTCTGGAGGGACTAGCGGCTGATACGCAGTATTTT CASSLEGLAADTQYF
TRBD2 TRBJ2-1 TRBV5-1 TGCGCCAGCAGCCCTACTAGCGGGCATATCAATGAGCAGTTCTTC CASSPTSGHINEQFF
TRBD1 TRBJ1-1 TRBV28 TGTGCCAGCAGGGACGACAGGGTGCTCATGAACACTGAAGCTTTCTTT CASRDDRVLMNTEAFF
. TRBJ2-5 TRBV5-6 TGTGCCAGCAGCTTTGTGCGAGAGACCCAGTACTTC CASSFVRETQYF
. TRBJ2-6 TRBV2 TGTGCCAGCAGTGACAGTAGGGACACAACCTCTGGGGCCAACGTCCTGACTTTC CASSDSRDTTSGANVLTF
TRBD2 TRBJ2-7 TRBV4-1 TGCGCCAGCAGCCAAGTGTGGCTAGCGGGGGGACGGTCCTACGAGCAGTACTTC CASSQVWLAGGRSYEQYF
TRBD1 TRBJ2-3 TRBV29-1 TGCAGCGTTACCTCCGGGACAGGGATTTCTAGCACAGATACGCAGTATTTT CSVTSGTGISSTDTQYF
. TRBJ2-7 TRBV25-1 TGTGCCAGCAGTGAAGGGGTCTCCTACGAGCAGTACTTC CASSEGVSYEQYF
. TRBJ1-3 TRBV2 TGTGCCAGCAGTGAGGATCCGGGTTTAACTGGAAACACCATATATTTT CASSEDPGLTGNTIYF
. TRBJ1-2 TRBV11-2 TGTGCCAGCAGCTTTCAAGGGACTAATGGCTACACCTTC CASSFQGTNGYTF
. TRBJ1-1 TRBV20-1 TGCAGTGCCAAATTAACTGAAGCCTTCTTT CSAKLTEAFF
TRBD1 TRBJ2-3 TRBV28 TGTGCCAGCAGACGTGGGGACAGGGGGAGGGATACGCAGTATTTT CASRRGDRGRDTQYF
. TRBJ1-2 TRBV29-1 TGCAGCGTTGAAGGGGGCAGGGGCGGCTACACCTTC CSVEGGRGGYTF
. TRBJ2-3 TRBV7-2 TGTGCCAGCAGCCCCACCCGGAGCTCCGCGCAGTATTTT CASSPTRSSAQYF
. TRBJ1-2 TRBV5-6 TGTGCCAGCAGGTACGACAGTGCTAACTATGGCTACACCTTC CASRYDSANYGYTF
. TRBJ2-5 TRBV4-2 TGTGCCAGCAGCCAATCAGGGGGGAACGAAGAGACCCAGTACTTC CASSQSGGNEETQYF